Below, 23 T cell receptor beta chains from the same sample are listed, as sequenced in a study of cytomegalovirus exposure and HLA in healthy donors. 60 Vbeta and 13 Jbeta primers were used in PCR. Sequenced by immunoSEQ multiplex PCR; TCRdb stores in-frame clones only, minus some. Here the sample spans around 130,000 clones, over 70% being singletons. Input material: PBMCs. Source of these receptors: a woman aged 18-35 years in good health and CMV-seronegative.

The CDR3 loop reads CASSFPTSTYEQYF. Written as DNA, the CDR3 is TGTGCCAGCAGTTTCCCGACTAGTACCTACGAGCAGTACTTC. The J gene is TRBJ2-7, the V gene TRBV6-6; possibly TRBD2 for D (6 bases). Germline lookup yields CDR1 MNHNY and CDR2 SVGAGI (reference sequence). V was trimmed by 4 bases and J by 2 bases, leaving 12 bases between them. The CDR3 contains 14 residues.

The V and J genes are TRBV7-9 and TRBJ2-7; 9 bases match TRBD2. J gave up 7 bases and V 6 bases, and 10 bases lay outside the gene matches. CDR1 is SEHNR and CDR2 is FQNEAQ in the germline V gene (reference sequence). The CDR3 is 14 amino acids. The CDR3 region is CASSPPGLAREQYF. The CDR3 coding sequence is TGTGCCAGCAGTCCGCCGGGACTAGCACGGGAGCAGTACTTC.

The chain links TRBV6-1 to TRBJ1-2; TRBD1 is a possible D gene (6 bases). Germline CDR1 reads MNHNS; CDR2 reads SASEGT. The length of the CDR3 is 17 residues. With 4 bases removed from V and 4 bases from J, the gap between germline ends came to 22 bases. The CDR3 DNA follows: TGTGCCAGCAGTGCCACCTCCGGCAGGGGTGAAGTCTATGGCTACACCTTC. Translation gives CASSATSGRGEVYGYTF.

In its sample, this clone was seen a few times. The chain carries TRBV28 and TRBJ2-7; TRBD2 might be the D (6 bases). The CDR3 is 15 residues long. Trimming removed 3 bases from V and 1 base from J, with 13 bases in between. Germline V gene data show CDR1 as MDHEN and CDR2 as SYDVKM. The CDR3 sequence: CASSLGGAESYEQYF. In nucleotides, the CDR3 is TGTGCCAGCAGTTTGGGCGGGGCCGAGTCCTACGAGCAGTACTTC.

The chain uses TRBV27 and TRBJ2-7; D gene uncertain. This CDR3 is 13 amino acids long. Per the germline V gene, CDR1 is MNHEY and CDR2 is SMNVEV (reference sequence). V gave up 2 bases and J gave up 2 bases, with 7 bases separating them. CDR3 sequence: CASSLLAAYEQYF. The CDR3, as DNA: TGTGCCAGCAGTTTACTCGCGGCCTACGAGCAGTACTTC.

This sequence joins TRBV5-4 and TRBJ2-5; D is unresolved. Deletions cut 2 bases from V and 1 base from J, with 3 bases between. This CDR3 contains 12 residues. Germline V gene sequence: CDR1 SGHNT, CDR2 YYREEE (reference sequence). The CDR3 spells CASSFIQETQYF. The CDR3 DNA reads as TGTGCCAGCAGCTTTATCCAAGAGACCCAGTACTTC. The variable domain in full, completed from reference TRBV5-4 and TRBJ2-5, reads ETGVTQSPTHLIKTRGQQVTLRCSSQSGHNTVSWYQQALGQGPQFIFQYYREEENGRGNFPPRFSGLQFPNYSSELNVNALELDDSALYLCASSFIQETQYFGPGTRLLVL.

This sequence joins TRBV5-1 and TRBJ1-2; the D is unclear. Trimming took off 0 bases at V and 7 bases at J, with 13 bases between the two ends. The CDR3 has 14 residues. In germline, CDR1 is SGHRS, CDR2 YFSETQ. This CDR3 is CASSLARPRGGYTF. CDR3 DNA sequence: TGCGCCAGCAGCTTGGCCCGGCCGCGGGGTGGCTACACCTTC.

This clone was seen once. The J gene is TRBJ2-7, the V gene TRBV6-5, with a possible D match to TRBD1 (6 bases). Trimming left V 9 bases short and J 0 bases short, with 18 bases between. Germline V gene data show CDR1 as MNHEY and CDR2 as SVGAGI. The CDR3 loop spans 15 amino acids. CDR3 DNA: TGTGCCAGTAATTTCGGGACACTGCTCTCCTACGAGCAGTACTTC. Amino acids: CASNFGTLLSYEQYF.

The DNA for the CDR3 is TGTGCCAGTAGTATCCTAACAGGGGCCTCCTATGGCTACACCTTC. As protein: CASSILTGASYGYTF. This chain uses TRBV19 with TRBJ1-2; 7 bases fit TRBD1. Trimming cost V 3 bases and J 4 bases; bases outside gene matches: 8. The CDR3 is 15 residues long. CDR1 and CDR2 from the germline V gene are LNHDA and SQIVND (reference sequence).

The chain uses TRBV7-9 and TRBJ2-3; D might be TRBD1 (7 bases). The germline V gene has CDR1 SEHNR and CDR2 FQNEAQ (reference sequence). The CDR3 consists of 17 residues. V dropped 6 bases and J dropped 3 bases, with 22 bases sitting between them. The CDR3 reads CASRTNRQGGLTDTQYF. CDR3 DNA: TGTGCCAGCAGGACAAACAGACAGGGAGGCCTTACAGATACGCAGTATTTT.

This sequence joins TRBV10-3 and TRBJ2-3; a possible D gene is TRBD1 (8 bases). V shed 2 bases and J shed 2 bases, with 14 bases lying between them. The CDR3 extends over 16 amino acids. The germline V gene encodes CDR1 ENHRY and CDR2 SYGVKD. CDR3 coding DNA: TGTGCCATCAGTGAGAGGGGGGGACAGGACACAGATACGCAGTATTTT. This codes for CAISERGGQDTDTQYF.

This clone has just one count. The genes are TRBV13 and TRBJ2-3, with D maybe TRBD2 (6 bases). The V end was cut by 0 bases, the J end by 6 bases, with 13 bases between. This CDR3 comprises 15 residues. CDR1 and CDR2 from the germline V gene are PRHDT and FYEKMQ (reference sequence). CDR3 coding DNA: TGTGCCAGCAGCTTAGGCCGGGGGAGGCGGGATACGCAGTATTTT. The encoded protein is CASSLGRGRRDTQYF.

The rearrangement links TRBV7-2 to TRBJ1-1; D is unclear. Germline V gene sequence: CDR1 SGHTA, CDR2 FQGNSA. The CDR3 consists of 13 residues. Trimming took 5 bases from V and 0 from J, leaving 7 bases between them. CDR3: CASSLFLNTEAFF. The CDR3 region has the DNA TGTGCCAGCAGCCTTTTCCTGAACACTGAAGCTTTCTTT.

The rearrangement uses TRBV5-4 and TRBJ1-4; 10 nucleotides match TRBD1. Germline CDR1 reads SGHNT; CDR2 reads YYREEE (reference sequence). The V and J ends lost 4 bases and 8 bases, in that order; junction bases with no gene match: 5. The CDR3 is made up of 14 amino acids. CDR3 bases: TGTGCCAGCAGCCGGGACAGGGGAGCAGAAAAACTGTTTTTT. This codes for CASSRDRGAEKLFF.

In its sample, this clone was seen a few times. This chain connects TRBV7-9 to TRBJ2-3; D is ambiguous. CDR3 length: 11 amino acids. The germline V gene has CDR1 SEHNR and CDR2 FQNEAQ (reference sequence). Between the trimmed V and J ends, which lost 6 bases and 2 bases, there was a span of 3 bases. As DNA, the CDR3 is TGTGCCAGCAGTTACACAGATACGCAGTATTTT. It translates to CASSYTDTQYF.

This chain uses TRBV2 with TRBJ1-2; a possible D gene is TRBD1 (5 bases). Trimming removed 2 bases from V and 5 bases from J, with 9 bases in between. The germline gives CDR1 SNHLY, CDR2 FYNNEI. The CDR3 runs to 13 residues. CDR3 sequence (DNA): TGTGCCAGCAGTGAAAGGGCAGGGTATGGCTACACCTTC. This translates into CASSERAGYGYTF. Complete variable domain (other parts from reference TRBV2 and TRBJ1-2): EPEVTQTPSHQVTQMGQEVILRCVPISNHLYFYWYRQILGQKVEFLVSFYNNEISEKSEIFDDQFSVERPDGSNFTLKIRSTKLEDSAMYFCASSERAGYGYTFGSGTRLTVV.

This clone is judged medium-sized. The genes are TRBV16 and TRBJ1-5; 8 nucleotides align to TRBD1. The length of the CDR3 is 15 residues. Trimming at V came to 5 bases and at J to 2 bases, leaving 5 bases not matched to a gene. CDR1 and CDR2 from the germline V gene are KGHSY and FQNENV. The DNA of the CDR3 is TGTGCCAGCAGCGCAGACAGGGGAGGCAATCAGCCCCAGCATTTT. This sequence encodes CASSADRGGNQPQHF. Full variable domain (remainder filled in from reference TRBV16 and TRBJ1-5): GEEVAQTPKHLVRGEGQKAKLYCAPIKGHSYVFWYQQVLKNEFKFLISFQNENVFDETGMPKERFSAKCLPNSPCSLEIQATKLEDSAVYFCASSADRGGNQPQHFGDGTRLSIL.

The chain links TRBV18 to TRBJ2-4; D unclear. Per the germline V gene, CDR1 is KGHSH and CDR2 is LQKENI. V gave up 2 bases and J gave up 1 base, with 3 bases separating them. The CDR3 runs to 13 residues. The CDR3 reads CASSPEAKNIQYF. The CDR3 DNA sequence: TGTGCCAGCTCACCAGAGGCCAAAAACATTCAGTACTTC.

This clone showed up just once. J is TRBJ1-2 and V is TRBV6-5; 9 bases line up with TRBD1. V lost 6 bases and J lost 3; bases outside the gene matches: 2. Looked up from germline, CDR1 is MNHEY and CDR2 is SVGAGI. The CDR3 totals 13 residues. CDR3 sequence (DNA): TGTGCCAGCAGCCGGACAGGGGACTATGGCTACACCTTC. Its protein is CASSRTGDYGYTF.

The gene calls are TRBV5-1 and TRBJ2-7; possible D gene TRBD2, 5 bases. The ends were cut back, 0 bases at V and 2 bases at J, with 18 bases in the middle. Germline CDR1 and CDR2: SGHRS and YFSETQ. The CDR3 is 17 amino acids. The CDR3 DNA sequence: TGCGCCAGCAGCTTGGGGAAGGACTCCGCTACCGCCTACGAGCAGTACTTC. This sequence encodes CASSLGKDSATAYEQYF.

The chain carries TRBV5-1 and TRBJ2-2, with TRBD2 as a possible D gene (6 bases). Germline lookup yields CDR1 SGHRS and CDR2 YFSETQ. Deletions cut 1 base from V and 4 bases from J, with 17 bases between. There are 17 residues in the CDR3. The CDR3, as DNA: TGCGCCAGCAGCTTGAGTGTGGCTAGCGCCCTCACCGGGGAGCTGTTTTTT. It encodes CASSLSVASALTGELFF.

The V gene is TRBV5-1, the J gene TRBJ2-1; 11 bases agree with TRBD2. Germline-derived CDR1 and CDR2 are SGHRS and YFSETQ. The CDR3 loop spans 16 amino acids. V gave up 3 bases and J gave up 8 bases; unmatched junction bases: 10. Here the CDR3 reads CASSSENSGRVDEQFF. CDR3 nucleotide sequence: TGCGCCAGCAGCTCGGAAAATAGCGGGAGGGTAGATGAGCAGTTCTTC.

This CDR3 is CASSPPIGQGEAFF. The CDR3 DNA is TGTGCCAGCAGCCCCCCTATCGGACAGGGAGAAGCTTTCTTT. The chain has TRBV7-9 and TRBJ1-1, with TRBD1 matching 8 bases. This CDR3 has 14 amino acids. With 5 bases clipped from V and 8 bases from J, the junction kept 10 bases outside the gene matches. CDR1 SEHNR and CDR2 FQNEAQ come from the germline V gene (reference sequence).